A selection of T cell receptor beta chains follows, all from one sample in a study of shared clonotypes between healthy human individuals. Sequencing used immunoSEQ multiplex PCR; TCRdb keeps in-frame clones, though not all of them. The sample shows approximately 530,000 clones, more than 95% of them seen only once. Material: naive CD4+ T cells sorted from blood. The receptors stem from a woman aged 30 to 39 in good health. The CDR3 runs from the conserved cysteine through the conserved F or W. Each record gives: V gene, J gene, D gene, clone size, CDR3 protein, CDR3 DNA. A D gene is named only where the DNA matches it firmly. Rows give clone size only sometimes, using once, few, many, or a class for an expanded clone.

V gene: TRBV2; J gene: TRBJ2-1; D gene: TRBD1; clone size: .; CDR3 protein: CASSSGGNWQFF; CDR3 DNA: TGTGCCAGCAGTTCAGGGGGCAATTGGCAGTTCTTC
V gene: TRBV11-2; J gene: TRBJ1-1; D gene: TRBD1; clone size: .; CDR3 protein: CASSRGTDLNTEAFF; CDR3 DNA: TGTGCCAGCAGCCGAGGGACAGACTTGAACACTGAAGCTTTCTTT
V gene: TRBV18; J gene: TRBJ2-1; D gene: .; clone size: .; CDR3 protein: CASSPKGLRDEQFF; CDR3 DNA: TGTGCCAGCTCACCCAAGGGACTCCGAGATGAGCAGTTCTTC
V gene: TRBV7-9; J gene: TRBJ2-1; D gene: .; clone size: .; CDR3 protein: CASSLARGTWNEQFF; CDR3 DNA: TGTGCCAGCAGCCTCGCGAGGGGTACCTGGAATGAGCAGTTCTTC
V gene: TRBV6-5; J gene: TRBJ2-7; D gene: .; clone size: .; CDR3 protein: CASSYGAGTVEYEQYF; CDR3 DNA: TGTGCCAGCAGTTACGGGGCAGGGACCGTAGAGTACGAGCAGTACTTC
V gene: TRBV11-2; J gene: TRBJ2-5; D gene: TRBD2; clone size: .; CDR3 protein: CASSFVGGGRRETQYF; CDR3 DNA: TGTGCCAGCAGCTTCGTTGGGGGAGGGCGTAGGGAGACCCAGTACTTC
V gene: TRBV7-9; J gene: TRBJ2-1; D gene: .; clone size: .; CDR3 protein: CASSLGGDFNEQFF; CDR3 DNA: TGTGCCAGCAGCTTAGGAGGGGATTTCAATGAGCAGTTCTTC
V gene: TRBV14; J gene: TRBJ2-7; D gene: TRBD2; clone size: .; CDR3 protein: CASSPPGTSGRKSYEQYF; CDR3 DNA: TGTGCCAGCAGCCCCCCAGGGACTAGCGGGAGGAAATCCTACGAGCAGTACTTC
V gene: TRBV7-2; J gene: TRBJ2-1; D gene: .; clone size: .; CDR3 protein: CASSAGTGGEQFF; CDR3 DNA: TGTGCCAGCAGCGCGGGGACGGGTGGTGAGCAGTTCTTC
V gene: TRBV7-9; J gene: TRBJ2-7; D gene: .; clone size: .; CDR3 protein: CASTSRGAHYEQYF; CDR3 DNA: TGTGCCAGCACCTCAAGGGGGGCACACTACGAGCAGTACTTC
V gene: TRBV6-6; J gene: TRBJ2-7; D gene: .; clone size: .; CDR3 protein: CASSYDRISYEQYF; CDR3 DNA: TGTGCCAGCAGTTACGACAGGATCTCCTACGAGCAGTACTTC
V gene: TRBV5-1; J gene: TRBJ1-6; D gene: .; clone size: .; CDR3 protein: CASSLADGSSPLHF; CDR3 DNA: TGCGCCAGCAGCTTGGCGGACGGAAGTTCACCCCTCCACTTT
V gene: TRBV30; J gene: TRBJ2-1; D gene: .; clone size: once; CDR3 protein: CAWSLDSATYYNEQFF; CDR3 DNA: TGTGCCTGGAGCCTAGACAGCGCAACTTACTACAATGAGCAGTTCTTC
V gene: TRBV7-9; J gene: TRBJ1-2; D gene: .; clone size: .; CDR3 protein: CASSVSSGLRYTF; CDR3 DNA: TGTGCCAGCAGCGTATCTTCGGGACTCCGCTACACCTTC
V gene: TRBV6-6; J gene: TRBJ1-4; D gene: .; clone size: once; CDR3 protein: CASRTRATNEKLFF; CDR3 DNA: TGTGCCAGCAGAACCAGGGCAACTAATGAAAAACTGTTTTTT
V gene: TRBV28; J gene: TRBJ1-2; D gene: TRBD1; clone size: .; CDR3 protein: CASRTGHVYGYTF; CDR3 DNA: TGTGCCAGCAGGACAGGGCACGTCTATGGCTACACCTTC
V gene: TRBV6-5; J gene: TRBJ2-3; D gene: TRBD2; clone size: .; CDR3 protein: CASSLSGRGATDTQYF; CDR3 DNA: TGTGCCAGCAGTTTAAGCGGGAGGGGGGCCACAGATACGCAGTATTTT
V gene: TRBV6-5; J gene: TRBJ2-1; D gene: .; clone size: .; CDR3 protein: CASSYGFLGNEQFF; CDR3 DNA: TGTGCCAGCAGTTACGGATTCTTAGGCAATGAGCAGTTCTTC
V gene: TRBV27; J gene: TRBJ2-7; D gene: .; clone size: .; CDR3 protein: CASHSYEQYF; CDR3 DNA: TGTGCCAGCCACTCCTACGAGCAGTACTTC
V gene: TRBV9; J gene: TRBJ2-5; D gene: TRBD2; clone size: .; CDR3 protein: CASSVGLAGAEKKTQYF; CDR3 DNA: TGTGCCAGCAGCGTAGGGCTAGCGGGAGCGGAGAAAAAGACCCAGTACTTC
V gene: TRBV13; J gene: TRBJ2-3; D gene: TRBD2; clone size: .; CDR3 protein: CASSRDGTSRSTDTQYF; CDR3 DNA: TGTGCCAGCAGCCGCGATGGGACTAGTCGCTCCACAGATACGCAGTATTTT
V gene: TRBV7-8; J gene: TRBJ2-3; D gene: .; clone size: .; CDR3 protein: CASSARTDTQYF; CDR3 DNA: TGTGCCAGCAGCGCGCGCACAGATACGCAGTATTTT
V gene: TRBV10-3; J gene: TRBJ2-1; D gene: .; clone size: .; CDR3 protein: CAISVFKQPNEQFF; CDR3 DNA: TGTGCCATCAGTGTATTCAAACAGCCAAATGAGCAGTTCTTC
V gene: TRBV9; J gene: TRBJ2-1; D gene: .; clone size: .; CDR3 protein: CASSVESEAAYNEQFF; CDR3 DNA: TGTGCCAGCAGCGTAGAAAGTGAAGCGGCCTACAATGAGCAGTTCTTC